This entry lists 23 T cell receptor beta chains sequenced from one sample in a study of neurological immune-mediated disorders. TCRdb redid the calling of the 5' RACE reads with MiXCR, one entry per CDR3 protein. This sample carries about 59,000 distinct CDR3 sequences, around 24% of them seen once, and the ten largest clones take around 4.5%. Time point in this sample: technical triplicate 2. Sample: PBMCs. All receptors derive from a man in his fifties or sixties with HTLV-1-associated myelopathy (HAM/TSP).

At least ten counts were recorded for this clonotype. V usage is TRBV5-1 and J usage is TRBJ1-5; D possibly corresponds to TRBD1 (6 bases). The CDR3 is made up of 15 amino acids. Germline assignment: CDR1 SGHRS and CDR2 YFSETQ. V was cut by 0 bases and J by 3 bases, with 10 bases left in between. Here the CDR3 reads CASSLEGEPNQPQHF. CDR3 DNA sequence: TGCGCCAGCAGCTTGGAGGGGGAACCCAATCAGCCCCAGCATTTT.

The chain joins TRBV2 to TRBJ2-3; D remains ambiguous. The CDR3 runs 12 residues. CDR1 and CDR2 from the germline V gene are SNHLY and FYNNEI. Between the trimmed V and J ends, which lost 11 bases and 2 bases, there was a span of 11 bases. In DNA form, the CDR3 reads TGTGCCCTCGTAACCAACACAGATACGCAGTATTTT. Translation: CALVTNTDTQYF. The complete variable domain, with remaining parts taken from reference TRBV2 and TRBJ2-3, reads EPEVTQTPSHQVTQMGQEVILRCVPISNHLYFYWYRQILGQKVEFLVSFYNNEISEKSEIFDDQFSVERPDGSNFTLKIRSTKLEDSAMYFCALVTNTDTQYFGPGTRLTVL.

V gene TRBV12-3 or TRBV12-4 combines with J gene TRBJ1-5, with D uncertain. The CDR3 has 14 residues. V shed 5 bases and J shed 5 bases, with 13 bases lying between them. The CDR3, as DNA: TGTGCCAGCAGTCGTTGGACGGAAGATCAGCCCCAGCATTTT. Translation: CASSRWTEDQPQHF.

This clonotype was detected ten times or more. V and J are TRBV7-9 and TRBJ2-1, with D tentatively TRBD2 (6 bases). The V and J ends lost 6 bases and 5 bases respectively, with 17 bases between them. From germline, CDR1 is SEHNR and CDR2 FQNEAQ (reference sequence). CDR3 length: 15 residues. The CDR3 nucleotides are TGTGCCAGCAGTCCACGGGCGGGGTCACACAATGAGCAGTTCTTC. Translating it yields CASSPRAGSHNEQFF.

This clonotype was seen at least ten times. This chain's CDR3 is CSARPRTGNQPQHF. The CDR3 coding sequence is TGCAGTGCGAGACCCAGGACAGGGAATCAGCCCCAGCATTTT. V and J are TRBV20-1 and TRBJ1-5, with 8 bases that match TRBD1. The CDR3 has 14 amino acids. V was clipped by 6 bases and J by 4 bases; unmatched bases: 8. The germline V gene encodes CDR1 DFQATT and CDR2 SNEGSKA (reference sequence).

There are many counts of this clonotype. The junction departs from germline at one end; a sequencing error may be responsible. The chain carries TRBV7-3 and TRBJ1-4; D is ambiguous. The CDR3 sequence is 15 residues long. Germline CDR1 reads SGHTA; CDR2 reads FQGTGA. The CDR3 nucleotides read TGTGCCAGCAGCCCAACGGGTGTAGCTAATGAGAAACTGTTTTTT. As protein: CASSPTGVANEKLFF.

This clonotype was counted many times. This chain connects TRBV15 to TRBJ2-1; no clear D. CDR3 size: 17 residues. CDR1 is LNHNV and CDR2 is YYDKDF in the germline V gene (reference sequence). Deletions cut 1 base from V and 6 bases from J, with 19 bases between. The CDR3 loop reads CATSRVLGPLPSNEQFF. For the CDR3, the DNA is TGTGCCACCAGCAGAGTTCTTGGACCACTCCCCTCCAATGAGCAGTTCTTC.

This clonotype was counted ten times or more. The chain employs TRBV6-5 and TRBJ2-3; D not certain. This CDR3 has 13 amino acids. The ends were cut back, 7 bases at V and 2 bases at J, with 10 bases in the middle. Germline V gives CDR1 MNHEY, CDR2 SVGAGI. The CDR3: CASNYPPTDTQYF. Here the CDR3 DNA reads TGTGCCAGCAATTATCCTCCCACAGATACGCAGTATTTT.

This clonotype was picked up a small number of times. The gene calls are TRBV20-1 and TRBJ1-1; D ambiguous. Germline V gene data show CDR1 as DFQATT and CDR2 as SNEGSKA (reference sequence). This CDR3 region has 12 residues. V gave up 0 bases and J gave up 1 base, with 3 bases separating them. As DNA, the CDR3 is TGCAGTGCTAGAGACAGGAACACTGAAGCTTTCTTT. Amino acid sequence: CSARDRNTEAFF.

This clonotype appeared a few times. This rearrangement joins TRBV15 to TRBJ2-7; 10 nucleotides agree with TRBD2. With V trimmed by 3 bases and J by 7 bases, 15 bases remained unmatched. There are 17 residues in the CDR3. Germline V gene sequence: CDR1 LNHNV, CDR2 YYDKDF (reference sequence). The CDR3 coding sequence is TGTGCCACCAGCAGCCCCCCCCGGCTAGCGGGAGTGGGGGAGCAGTACTTC. It codes for CATSSPPRLAGVGEQYF.

This clonotype was counted many times. The chain carries TRBV4-2 and TRBJ2-5, with D possibly being TRBD1 or TRBD2 (5 bases each). The CDR3 totals 13 residues. V lost 5 bases and J 2 bases, leaving 9 bases between the germline ends. Germline V lookup: CDR1 LGHNA, CDR2 YNFKEQ. CDR3 DNA sequence: TGTGCCAGCAGCGTGGGACGGCAAGAGACCCAGTACTTC. Protein sequence: CASSVGRQETQYF.

This clonotype has at least ten counts. One end of the junction does not line up with germline, which may come from a read error. The V gene is TRBV27, the J gene TRBJ2-4; tentative D call: TRBD2 (6 bases). CDR1 MNHEY and CDR2 SMNVEV come from the germline V gene (reference sequence). The CDR3 runs to 17 residues. The chain's CDR3 is CASSAKGISGAKNIQYF. CDR3 bases: TGTGCCAGCAGTGCGAAAGGTATTTCGGGAGCCAAAAACATCCAGTACTTC.

This clonotype was counted many times. V usage is TRBV20-1 and J usage is TRBJ2-3; D is uncertain. The CDR3 runs 12 residues. Per germline, CDR1 DFQATT and CDR2 SNEGSKA (reference sequence). Trimming took off 0 bases at V and 6 bases at J, with 7 bases between the two ends. The CDR3 coding sequence is TGCAGTGCTAGAGATGCCGAGGATACGCAGTATTTT. It is translated as CSARDAEDTQYF.

This clonotype was found a few times. This chain links TRBV29-1 with TRBJ2-4; TRBD2 matches at 14 bases. CDR3 length: 15 amino acids. Germline-derived CDR1 and CDR2 are SQVTM and ANQGSEA. The trim removed 6 bases at V and 2 bases at J, leaving 3 bases unmatched. The CDR3 is CSVGTSGRSKNIQYF. The CDR3 coding sequence is TGCAGCGTGGGGACTAGCGGGAGATCCAAAAACATTCAGTACTTC.

This clonotype was recorded at least ten times. This chain joins TRBV2 and TRBJ2-2; perhaps TRBD1 as D (6 bases). Germline CDR1 is SNHLY and CDR2 is FYNNEI. Trimming stripped 3 bases from V and 3 bases from J, with 8 bases between. This CDR3 spans 14 amino acids. The CDR3 nucleotides are TGTGCCAGCAGTGAGGGGACACACACCGGGGAGCTGTTTTTT. Translation: CASSEGTHTGELFF.

This clonotype was counted ten times or more. V and J are TRBV7-3 and TRBJ1-2; D not certain. In germline, CDR1 is SGHTA, CDR2 FQGTGA. CDR3 length: 13 amino acids. V lost 5 bases, J lost 6 bases, and 13 bases lay in between. The CDR3 DNA reads as TGTGCCAGCAGCCCAGGAGGGCGTGATGGCTACACCTTC. Protein: CASSPGGRDGYTF.

This clonotype was counted between two and nine times. V usage is TRBV7-2 and J usage is TRBJ2-5, with D perhaps TRBD1 or TRBD2 (5 bases each). Trimming cost V 5 bases and J 5 bases, with 21 bases left between them. This CDR3 has 16 residues. CDR1 and CDR2 (germline): SGHTA, FQGNSA. Here the CDR3 reads CASSAFRRQGGETQYF. CDR3 in DNA: TGTGCCAGCAGCGCGTTCCGTCGGCAGGGCGGGGAGACCCAGTACTTC.

This clonotype was recorded at least ten times. J is TRBJ1-1 and V is TRBV12-3 or TRBV12-4; 10 nucleotides line up with TRBD1. Trimming took 4 bases from V and 4 from J; bases not matched to a gene: 3. This CDR3 contains 14 residues. This CDR3 is CASSSRDRGTEAFF. Written as DNA, the CDR3 is TGTGCCAGCAGTTCCCGGGACAGGGGCACTGAAGCTTTCTTT.

J is TRBJ1-1 and V is TRBV20-1; D remains ambiguous. The CDR3 length is 14 residues. Germline V gene lookup returns CDR1 DFQATT and CDR2 SNEGSKA (reference sequence). Trimming took off 4 bases at V and 3 bases at J, with 15 bases between the two ends. CDR3 coding DNA: TGCAGTGCTATACCCCCCGGAGGACACACTGAAGCTTTCTTT. It translates to CSAIPPGGHTEAFF.

In this sample, this clonotype turned up many times. This chain joins TRBV5-1 and TRBJ2-7, with 10 bases identical to TRBD1. The CDR3 runs to 14 residues. V shed 3 bases and J 5 bases; nucleotides not matched to a gene: 5. Germline V gene sequence: CDR1 SGHRS, CDR2 YFSETQ. This chain's CDR3 is CASSWGTGVDEQYF. The CDR3 DNA reads TGCGCCAGCAGCTGGGGGACAGGGGTCGACGAGCAGTACTTC. Variable domain in full (rest from reference TRBV5-1 and TRBJ2-7): KAGVTQTPRYLIKTRGQQVTLSCSPISGHRSVSWYQQTPGQGLQFLFEYFSETQRNKGNFPGRFSGRQFSNSRSEMNVSTLELGDSALYLCASSWGTGVDEQYFGPGTRLTVT.

In this sample, this clonotype turned up a few times. V gene TRBV18 combines with J gene TRBJ1-1; TRBD1 is a possible D gene (5 bases). The germline CDR1 and CDR2 sequences are KGHSH and LQKENI. Between the trimmed V and J ends, which lost 3 bases and 5 bases, there was a span of 13 bases. The CDR3 extends over 14 amino acids. Here the CDR3 DNA reads TGTGCCAGCTCACCCGTGACAGTAATGACTGAAGCTTTCTTT. It is translated as CASSPVTVMTEAFF.

Only one count was recorded for this clonotype. The CDR3 does not close with the conserved phenylalanine or tryptophan, likely indicating a read error. The chain couples TRBV10-3 to TRBJ2-1; D remains ambiguous. The germline V gene encodes CDR1 ENHRY and CDR2 SYGVKD. CDR3 size: 14 residues. Trimming took 4 bases from V and 6 from J, leaving 13 bases between them. In nucleotides, the CDR3 is TGTGCCATCAGTGTAGAGCCGGGCCCCAATGAGCAGTTCTCT. Residues: CAISVEPGPNEQFS.

This clonotype showed up many times. This chain links TRBV5-1 with TRBJ2-3; TRBD1 matches 7 bases. CDR3 size: 13 residues. Looked up from germline, CDR1 is SGHRS and CDR2 is YFSETQ. The ends lost 3 bases at V and 6 bases at J; junction bases unmatched: 4. CDR3 sequence (DNA): TGCGCCAGCAGCTGGAGACAGGGTGATACGCAGTATTTT. Protein: CASSWRQGDTQYF. Together with reference TRBV5-1 and TRBJ2-3, the CDR3 gives the full variable domain: KAGVTQTPRYLIKTRGQQVTLSCSPISGHRSVSWYQQTPGQGLQFLFEYFSETQRNKGNFPGRFSGRQFSNSRSEMNVSTLELGDSALYLCASSWRQGDTQYFGPGTRLTVL.